The 26 T cell receptor beta chains given below trace back to one sample, sequenced in a study of regulatory T cells in long-lasting Graves disease (dated by TCRdb to the early 2020s). Libraries were built with multiplex PCR. The run used an Illumina HiSeq 4000. To build TCR beta libraries, CDR3 regions were amplified by Arm-PCR using iRepertoire HTBI primers. TCRdb reanalyzed the raw reads on its own, using fastp at Q25 for trimming and MiXCR for clone calling, and kept in-frame beta chains. Records with the same CDR3 protein are collapsed into one entry carrying the most frequent genes and DNA. Recorded for this sample are 560,000 or so distinct CDR3 sequences; about 16% of them occurred a single time. The leading ten clones occupy about 12% of the sample. The sample's time point, from its label and the paper: newly diagnosed GD, antithyroid drugs for less than 3 months. For both TCR sequencing and RNA sequencing, RNA was extracted from PBMCs using TRIzol.

This same sample was also taken into another study, of T cells in Graves' hyperthyroidism and ophthalmopathy.

Here the sequenced sample was peripheral blood mononuclear cells (PBMCs), taken at new diagnosis, from a patient treated with antithyroid drugs. All receptors come from a man aged 18 to 35 with Graves disease. Donor details come from another sample of the same person, matched by shared clones.

Many counts were recorded for this clonotype. The CDR3 DNA reads TGCAGTGCTAGGGAAGGCGACTCACCCCTCCACTTT. Its protein is CSAREGDSPLHF. The rearrangement links TRBV20-1 to TRBJ1-6; D gene ambiguous. The V gene's germline CDR1 is DFQATT and CDR2 SNEGSKA (reference sequence). This CDR3 is 12 amino acids long. Trimming stripped 3 bases from V and 10 bases from J, with 10 bases between.

This clonotype was found once. V usage is TRBV6-9 and J usage is TRBJ1-1; TRBD1 matches 8 bases. The germline V gene has CDR1 MNHGY and CDR2 SVAAGI. This CDR3 has 18 residues. V lost 4 bases and J lost 4; bases outside the gene matches: 17. In DNA, the CDR3 is TGTGCCAGCAGTTTAATTAGGCCAGGGGGCGGTTGGAGCACTGAAGCTTTCTTT. Protein sequence: CASSLIRPGGGWSTEAFF.

This clonotype appeared a few times. This sequence joins TRBV5-4 and TRBJ1-1, with D perhaps matching TRBD1 (5 bases). This CDR3 has 14 amino acids. Germline V gives CDR1 SGHNT, CDR2 YYREEE (reference sequence). V was trimmed by 6 bases and J by 3 bases, leaving 15 bases between them. Written as DNA, the CDR3 is TGTGCCAGCACCCAACGTCAGGGATACACTGAAGCTTTCTTT. Translation gives CASTQRQGYTEAFF. The full variable domain, with the rest looked up from reference TRBV5-4 and TRBJ1-1, is ETGVTQSPTHLIKTRGQQVTLRCSSQSGHNTVSWYQQALGQGPQFIFQYYREEENGRGNFPPRFSGLQFPNYSSELNVNALELDDSALYLCASTQRQGYTEAFFGQGTRLTVV.

The J gene is TRBJ2-3, the V gene TRBV9, with 7 bases matching TRBD1. Trimming took 5 bases from V and 0 from J; bases not matched to a gene: 9. Germline CDR1 is SGDLS and CDR2 is YYNGEE. The CDR3 runs to 16 residues. The CDR3 sequence: CASSLGTDISTDTQYF. DNA for the CDR3: TGTGCCAGCAGTCTGGGGACAGATATCAGCACAGATACGCAGTATTTT.

A few counts support this clonotype. The rearrangement joins TRBV5-4 to TRBJ2-7; 7 bases map to TRBD1. V shed 5 bases and J 0 bases; nucleotides not matched to a gene: 5. Germline-derived CDR1 and CDR2 are SGHNT and YYREEE (reference sequence). The length of the CDR3 is 14 residues. CDR3 in amino acids: CASRRDSDSYEQYF. The CDR3 nucleotides are TGTGCCAGCAGGAGGGACAGTGACTCCTACGAGCAGTACTTC. Variable domain in full (rest from reference TRBV5-4 and TRBJ2-7): ETGVTQSPTHLIKTRGQQVTLRCSSQSGHNTVSWYQQALGQGPQFIFQYYREEENGRGNFPPRFSGLQFPNYSSELNVNALELDDSALYLCASRRDSDSYEQYFGPGTRLTVT.

This clonotype was picked up many times. The chain couples TRBV3-1 to TRBJ2-1, with TRBD2 as a possible D gene (5 bases). V was shortened by 0 bases and J by 5 bases, with 20 bases between the two germline ends. The CDR3 totals 18 residues. Germline-derived CDR1 and CDR2 are LGHDT and YNNKEL (reference sequence). CDR3 loop: CASSQDYPLSGLNNEQFF. The CDR3 region has the DNA TGTGCCAGCAGCCAAGACTACCCTCTGTCGGGATTAAACAATGAGCAGTTCTTC.

The rearrangement links TRBV7-8 to TRBJ2-1; D is ambiguous. The CDR3 spans 15 residues. The V gene's germline CDR1 is SGHVS and CDR2 FQNEAQ. With 3 bases removed from V and 3 bases from J, the gap between germline ends came to 12 bases. CDR3 nucleotide sequence: TGTGCCAGCAGCTTGCCAATAATGCTCTACAATGAGCAGTTCTTC. Translated: CASSLPIMLYNEQFF. The full variable domain, completed using reference TRBV7-8 and TRBJ2-1, is GAGVSQSPRYKVAKRGQDVALRCDPISGHVSLFWYQQALGQGPEFLTYFQNEAQLDKSGLPSDRFFAERPEGSVSTLKIQRTQQEDSAVYLCASSLPIMLYNEQFFGPGTRLTVL.

The gene calls are TRBV11-2 and TRBJ2-7; D is undetermined. The CDR3 length is 12 residues. Trimming cost V 1 base and J 4 bases, with 5 bases left between them. The germline gives CDR1 SGHAT, CDR2 FQNNGV. In nucleotides, the CDR3 is TGTGCCAGCAGCTTAGTTGAATACGAGCAGTACTTC. Translating gives CASSLVEYEQYF.

In regard to this clonotype: A clone one base away is much larger, so this may be a read error. V gene TRBV12-3 or TRBV12-4 combines with J gene TRBJ1-2; no clear D. V lost 11 bases and J lost 14, with 24 bases in between. The CDR3 is made up of 12 amino acids. The CDR3 DNA reads TGTGCCGTCCGTGGGATTCCTATGCGGTATACCTTC. Its protein product is CAVRGIPMRYTF.

In this sample, this clonotype turned up many times. The chain carries TRBV27 and TRBJ2-7; 7 positions agree with TRBD1. Germline CDR1 MNHEY, CDR2 SMNVEV (reference sequence). The CDR3 runs to 13 residues. V was clipped by 3 bases and J by 8 bases; unmatched bases: 7. For the CDR3, the DNA is TGTGCCAGCAGTTTTGGGGACAGCCAAAAGCAGTACTTC. It codes for CASSFGDSQKQYF.

V and J are TRBV4-1 and TRBJ1-5; no clear D. The CDR3 loop spans 14 amino acids. CDR1 MGHRA and CDR2 YSYEKL come from the germline V gene. V was pared by 7 bases and J by 0 bases, with 10 bases between. The CDR3 loop reads CASKGLGSNQPQHF. The DNA for the CDR3 is TGCGCCAGCAAAGGACTGGGTAGCAATCAGCCCCAGCATTTT.

Remarks on this clonotype: A much bigger clone sits one base away, suggesting this may be a read error. The chain has TRBV12-3 or TRBV12-4 and TRBJ2-1; D uncertain. Trimming removed 4 bases at V and 0 bases at J, with 16 bases between. The CDR3 is 17 residues long. CDR3 bases: TGTGCCAGCAGTTCCCTCGACCCCCGGAGCTCCTACAATGAGCAGTTCTTC. Protein sequence: CASSSLDPRSSYNEQFF.

Remarks on this clonotype: A far bigger clonotype differs at one base, so this is likely a read error. No conserved phenylalanine or tryptophan is present at the end of the CDR3, so a read error is the likely explanation. J is TRBJ2-7 and V is TRBV6-2 or TRBV6-3, with D possibly called TRBD1 or TRBD2 (5 bases each). Per the germline V gene, CDR1 is MNHEY and CDR2 is SVGEGT. Trimming took 8 bases from V and 3 from J, leaving 17 bases between them. The CDR3 is made up of 14 amino acids. CDR3 loop: CASGHQPAGYEQYY. Written as DNA, the CDR3 is TGTGCCAGCGGACACCAGCCGGCGGGCTACGAGCAGTACTAC.

This clonotype has a handful of counts. This sequence joins TRBV6-1 and TRBJ2-7, with D possibly being TRBD1 (6 bases). The CDR3 is 13 amino acids. Trimming shortened V by 10 bases and J by 3 bases, and 16 bases separated the two germline ends. CDR1 is MNHNS, CDR2 SASEGT, per germline. CDR3 in DNA: TGTGCCATCAGGACAGCCGTCTACTACGAGCAGTACTTC. It encodes CAIRTAVYYEQYF.

The sample holds many counts of this clonotype. The J gene is TRBJ1-1, the V gene TRBV30; 9 positions match TRBD1. CDR1 is GTSNPN, CDR2 SVGIG, per germline (reference sequence). This CDR3 is built from 11 residues. The trim removed 6 bases at V and 11 bases at J, leaving 7 bases unmatched. DNA of the CDR3: TGTGCCTGTGGGACAGGGCGTTTGGCTTTCTTT. Translation: CACGTGRLAFF.

In DNA, the CDR3 is TGTGCCAGCAGTGCCCTACTAGCGGGGAAAGATACGCAGTATTTT. Protein sequence: CASSALLAGKDTQYF. This sequence joins TRBV27 and TRBJ2-3, with 10 nucleotides matching TRBD2. Germline trimming cut 5 bases from V and 5 bases from J; bases unmatched to any gene: 7. Germline lookup yields CDR1 MNHEY and CDR2 SMNVEV (reference sequence). The CDR3 is 15 amino acids.

This clonotype has a count of ten or more. CDR3 loop: CASRSAGRLAGEDTQYF. CDR3 DNA sequence: TGTGCCAGCAGATCAGCGGGGAGACTAGCGGGAGAGGATACGCAGTATTTT. The chain uses TRBV27 and TRBJ2-3, with 12 bases aligning to TRBD2. The CDR3 length is 17 residues. Germline-derived CDR1 and CDR2 are MNHEY and SMNVEV (reference sequence). With V trimmed by 6 bases and J by 6 bases, 13 bases remained unmatched.

This clonotype was seen more than once but under ten times. The chain has TRBV29-1 and TRBJ2-1, with D possibly being TRBD2 (5 bases). Deletions cut 7 bases from V and 0 bases from J, with 10 bases between. This CDR3 spans 13 amino acids. The germline CDR1 and CDR2 sequences are SQVTM and ANQGSEA. CDR3 amino acids: CSAEGFSYNEQFF. CDR3 DNA: TGCAGCGCCGAGGGTTTCTCCTACAATGAGCAGTTCTTC.

This clonotype has a count of ten or more. J is TRBJ1-6 and V is TRBV3-1, with D perhaps matching TRBD1 (5 bases). V was cut by 1 base and J by 8 bases, with 12 bases left in between. This CDR3 is built from 15 residues. The germline V gene has CDR1 LGHDT and CDR2 YNNKEL (reference sequence). The CDR3 bases are TGTGCCAGCAGCCAAGTCTCAGGGAAGGATTCACCCCTCCACTTT. This sequence encodes CASSQVSGKDSPLHF.

The gene calls are TRBV2 and TRBJ2-3; TRBD2 aligns across 11 bases. In germline, CDR1 is SNHLY, CDR2 FYNNEI. The CDR3 spans 17 residues. V trimming: 3 bases; J trimming: 2 bases; junction bases outside the gene matches: 7. The DNA of the CDR3 is TGTGCCAGCAGTGATGAACTAGCGGGAGTGTCCACAGATACGCAGTATTTT. The encoded protein is CASSDELAGVSTDTQYF.

The V call is TRBV6-1, the J call TRBJ1-5, with D possibly matching TRBD1 (6 bases). The CDR3 runs to 14 residues. Trimming pared 7 bases from V and 1 base from J, leaving 11 bases between. Germline assignment: CDR1 MNHNS and CDR2 SASEGT. CDR3 DNA: TGTGCCAGCAAGGGGGGCTCGAGCAATCAGCCCCAGCATTTT. Encoded protein: CASKGGSSNQPQHF.

In this sample, this clonotype turned up a few times. The chain combines TRBV19 with TRBJ1-1; D might be TRBD1 (5 bases). The germline V and J ends were trimmed by 0 bases and 8 bases, with 13 bases remaining between them. CDR3 length equals 14 residues. Per germline, CDR1 LNHDA and CDR2 SQIVND (reference sequence). CDR3 coding DNA: TGTGCCAGTAGTATAGATCGTGAGACAGACGAAGCTTTCTTT. Protein: CASSIDRETDEAFF.

Turning to this clonotype: Given a much more abundant clone one base away, this may be a read error. The V call is TRBV15, the J call TRBJ1-1; 8 bases map to TRBD1. Per germline, CDR1 LNHNV and CDR2 YYDKDF (reference sequence). This CDR3 has 14 residues. The CDR3: CTTSRDRLNTEAFF. As DNA, the CDR3 is TGTACCACCAGCAGGGACAGGCTGAACACTGAAGCTTTCTTT.

This clonotype showed up many times. V is TRBV24-1 and J is TRBJ1-2, with 11 bases that match TRBD1. The CDR3 length is 17 residues. In germline, CDR1 is KGHDR, CDR2 SFDVKD. Unmatched junction bases numbered 10, after V lost 3 bases and J lost 5 bases. CDR3 DNA: TGTGCCACCAGTGATCCGAAACGAGGACAGGGGGCGTATGGCTACACCTTC. It specifies CATSDPKRGQGAYGYTF.

This clonotype turned up a few times. The rearrangement links TRBV12-3 or TRBV12-4 to TRBJ1-2; possible D gene TRBD1, 6 bases. Trimming removed 3 bases from V and 3 bases from J, with 14 bases in between. The CDR3 is made up of 15 amino acids. CDR3 loop: CASSLTGARDYGYTF. CDR3 DNA: TGTGCCAGCAGTTTGACGGGGGCGCGTGACTATGGCTACACCTTC.

This clonotype has at least ten counts. The chain links TRBV27 to TRBJ2-2; 7 bases are shared with TRBD2. V was pared by 7 bases and J by 5 bases, with 10 bases of the junction left unmatched. Looked up from germline, CDR1 is MNHEY and CDR2 is SMNVEV (reference sequence). The CDR3 is made up of 15 amino acids. The CDR3 loop reads CASTLRREWTGELFF. As DNA, the CDR3 is TGTGCCAGCACCCTAAGGCGGGAGTGGACCGGGGAGCTGTTTTTT.